A selection of T cell receptor beta chains follows, all from one sample in a study of T cell repertoires in cytomegalovirus infection. Their target antigens are unknown. TCRdb reprocessed the reads via MiXCR and lists one record per CDR3 protein. The sample contains 300,000 or so distinct CDR3 sequences, 25% of which appear only once. The sequencing here drew on cultured PBMCs, taken from culture after CMV antigen stimulation. These receptors all stem from a human donor in good health (CMV status not recorded). Some clones in this sample may be carry-over from other donors' samples. CDR3s include the opening cysteine and the closing phenylalanine or tryptophan. A D gene is named only where the DNA matches it firmly. Size tells how often a clone was seen (once, few, many) or the class of an expanded clone, and some rows leave it out.

d_call,v_call,clone_size,j_call,cdr3_nt,cdr3_aa
NA,TRBV6-1,few,TRBJ1-1,TGTGCCAGCAGTTATTATCCGGACAGCCCGAACACTGAAGCTTTCTTT,CASSYYPDSPNTEAFF
NA,TRBV4-1,NA,TRBJ2-5,TGCGCCAGCAGCCAAGACAGGAGGGCTATCGAGACCCAGTACTTC,CASSQDRRAIETQYF
NA,TRBV3-1,NA,TRBJ2-4,TGTGCCAGCAGCCAAGAAGGGAAAGCCAAAAACATTCAGTACTTC,CASSQEGKAKNIQYF
NA,TRBV25-1,few,TRBJ2-6,TGTGCCAGCAGTGAAGAGGGAGCCGGGACAATAAGCTCTGGGGCCAACGTCCTGACTTTC,CASSEEGAGTISSGANVLTF
NA,TRBV7-6,many,TRBJ2-2,TGTGCCAGCAGCTCCCTAAAGGGAAGGACCGGGGAGCTGTTTTTT,CASSSLKGRTGELFF
TRBD1,TRBV7-9,few,TRBJ2-3,TGTGCCAGCAGCTTGGGACAGGCAGATCTGGATACGCAGTATTTT,CASSLGQADLDTQYF
NA,TRBV7-2,many,TRBJ2-5,TGTGCCAGCAGCTTAGCCGGGGGTTCCCTAGAGACCCAGTACTTC,CASSLAGGSLETQYF
NA,TRBV12-3/TRBV12-4,NA,TRBJ2-1,TGTGCCAGCAGGGGGCTTAGAGAGCAGTTCTTC,CASRGLREQFF
NA,TRBV19,NA,TRBJ1-1,TGTGCCAGTAGTATTGGTGCGGATGGCACTGAAGCTTTCTTT,CASSIGADGTEAFF
TRBD2,TRBV10-1,NA,TRBJ2-4,TGTGCCAGCAGTGAGTGGACTAGCGGGAACAAAAACATTCAGTACTTC,CASSEWTSGNKNIQYF
NA,TRBV29-1,NA,TRBJ1-4,TGCAGCGTATCCCGGACGGGAGCTGTTGAAAAACTGTTTTTT,CSVSRTGAVEKLFF
TRBD1,TRBV6-2/TRBV6-3,NA,TRBJ2-2,TGTGCCTGTGAGACAGGGTCCACCGGGGAGCTGTTTTTT,CACETGSTGELFF
NA,TRBV3-1,few,TRBJ2-3,TGTGCCAGCAGCCAAACAATGGTTAGCGCAGATACGCAGTATTTT,CASSQTMVSADTQYF
NA,TRBV28,many,TRBJ1-2,TGTGCCAGCAGTTTATGGACAGGTCCTGCGGGTGGCTACACCTTC,CASSLWTGPAGGYTF
TRBD2,TRBV7-6,many,TRBJ2-5,TGTGCCAGCAGCTTAGCGGGGTCCGGACTAGCGGGACCCCAAGAGACCCAGTACTTC,CASSLAGSGLAGPQETQYF
TRBD1,TRBV20-1,NA,TRBJ2-5,TGCAGTGCTCCCAGGACAGGGGGCAAAGAGACCCAGTACTTC,CSAPRTGGKETQYF
TRBD1,TRBV7-3,many,TRBJ2-3,TGTGCCAGCAGCTCGGGACAGGGCCTCACAGATACGCAGTATTTT,CASSSGQGLTDTQYF
NA,TRBV6-6,NA,TRBJ1-5,TGTGCCAGCAGTTACTACCCTCTGAGTAATCAGCCCCAGCATTTT,CASSYYPLSNQPQHF
TRBD1,TRBV11-2,NA,TRBJ2-1,TGTGCCAGCAGCCCCATCCGGGACAGGTTTTACAATGAGCAGTTCTTC,CASSPIRDRFYNEQFF
NA,TRBV7-9,NA,TRBJ2-5,TGTGCCAGCAGCCCCCACCTAGAGGGGACCCAGTACTTC,CASSPHLEGTQYF
TRBD1,TRBV19,NA,TRBJ1-2,TGTGCCAGTAGTATTTTCCGGGACAGGAGCTATGGCTACACCTTC,CASSIFRDRSYGYTF
NA,TRBV3-1,NA,TRBJ2-5,TGTGCCAGCAGCCAACGACAGGAAGAGACCCAGTACTTC,CASSQRQEETQYF
NA,TRBV20-1,NA,TRBJ1-4,TGCAGTGCTAGGAGCGGGGCGCAAGATGAAAAACTGTTTTTT,CSARSGAQDEKLFF
NA,TRBV28,once,TRBJ1-2,TGTGCCAGCAGTTTACGTGCGTGGCGCGGGTACGAGGGCTACACCTTC,CASSLRAWRGYEGYTF
NA,TRBV4-3,few,TRBJ2-3,TGCGCCAGCAGCCAAGAACTCGGGCTAGGGTCAGATACGCAGTATTTT,CASSQELGLGSDTQYF
TRBD2,TRBV27,NA,TRBJ2-3,TGTGCCAGCAGTTTATTTCCACTTGCTAGCGGATTCACAGATACGCAGTATTTT,CASSLFPLASGFTDTQYF
TRBD1,TRBV20-1,few,TRBJ2-1,TGCAGTGCTACCGGGACAGGGTCGCGCAATGAGCAGTTCTTC,CSATGTGSRNEQFF
TRBD1,TRBV10-3,few,TRBJ1-5,TGTGCCATCAGAAGGGGACAGGGAATCGATCAGCCCCAGCATTTT,CAIRRGQGIDQPQHF
NA,TRBV7-2,many,TRBJ2-3,TGTGCCAGCACCCGGGGTGGGCTCGCGTATTTT,CASTRGGLAYF
NA,TRBV4-1,NA,TRBJ1-4,TGCGCCAGCAGCCCACCTCCATGGCCAAGGACGGAAAAACTGTTTTTT,CASSPPPWPRTEKLFF
TRBD1,TRBV5-6,NA,TRBJ1-5,TGTGCCAGCAGCCTTCGGACAGGTGAGAAGAGAATGTTAAGCAATCAGCCCCAGCATTTT,CASSLRTGEKRMLSNQPQHF
TRBD2,TRBV12-3/TRBV12-4,few,TRBJ2-1,TGTGCCAGCAGCAGACTAGCTAACGATGAGCAGTTCTTC,CASSRLANDEQFF
NA,TRBV20-1,NA,TRBJ2-5,TGCAGTGCTAGTCTAAATGCTAGGGTGGGGGAGACCCAGTACTTC,CSASLNARVGETQYF
NA,TRBV28,NA,TRBJ2-1,TGTGCCAGCAGTTTAAACCACAATGAGCAGTTCTTC,CASSLNHNEQFF
NA,TRBV5-6,NA,TRBJ1-3,TGTGCCAGCAGCTTGGATCGGGGGTCGATCTCTGGAAACACCATATATTTT,CASSLDRGSISGNTIYF
TRBD2,TRBV2,NA,TRBJ2-5,TGTGCCAGCAGTGAAAGGACGGTGCTAGCGGAGGGGAGGGAGTACTTC,CASSERTVLAEGREYF
TRBD2,TRBV19,few,TRBJ2-1,TGTGCCAGTAGTATCATGGGACTAGGGTACAATGAGCAGTTCTTC,CASSIMGLGYNEQFF
TRBD1,TRBV4-3,few,TRBJ2-1,TGCGCCAGCAGCTACCAACAGGGGTCGGGCAATGAGCAGTTCTTC,CASSYQQGSGNEQFF
TRBD2,TRBV6-2/TRBV6-3,few,TRBJ2-1,TGTGCCAGCAGTTACCAGCGGGAGGTAGATGAGCAGTTCTTC,CASSYQREVDEQFF
NA,TRBV11-2,once,TRBJ2-3,TGTGCCAGCAGCGCCTCCTCTAGCCTGGGCACAGATACGCAGTATTTT,CASSASSSLGTDTQYF
NA,TRBV6-5,NA,TRBJ1-1,TGTGCCAGCAGTTACGGATTGGGGATGGTTGAAGCTTTCTTT,CASSYGLGMVEAFF
NA,TRBV5-4,few,TRBJ2-5,TGTGCCAGCACGGGGAGAAATCAAGAGACCCAGTACTTC,CASTGRNQETQYF
NA,TRBV2,many,TRBJ2-7,TGTGCCAGCAGTGAATCCCCTCCGAGGGGATACTTC,CASSESPPRGYF
NA,TRBV20-1,NA,TRBJ1-4,TGCAGTGCTAAACCGGGACTAGGGGAAAAACTGTTTTTT,CSAKPGLGEKLFF
NA,TRBV7-2,NA,TRBJ1-4,TGTGCCAGCAGCGCCCATTCGGGGGGCGCGGGCGAAAAACTGTTTTTT,CASSAHSGGAGEKLFF
TRBD2,TRBV9,many,TRBJ2-1,TGTGCCAGCAGCGTGGGTAGCGGGAGGGCCGACAATGAGCAGTTCTTC,CASSVGSGRADNEQFF
TRBD2,TRBV7-2,many,TRBJ2-3,TGTGCCAGCAGCTTAGCGCGCACTAGCGGCACAGATACGCAGTATTTT,CASSLARTSGTDTQYF
TRBD1,TRBV5-4,NA,TRBJ2-7,TGTGCCAGCAGCTCCATCGGACAGGGTTTCGACGAGCAGTACTTC,CASSSIGQGFDEQYF
TRBD2,TRBV19,NA,TRBJ2-1,TGTGCCAGTAGTATTAGCGGGTCGTTCTACAATGAGCAGTTCTTC,CASSISGSFYNEQFF
TRBD2,TRBV6-1,few,TRBJ2-7,TGTGCCAGCAGCCCAACTGGGACTAGCGGGTGGTACGAGCAGTACTTC,CASSPTGTSGWYEQYF
TRBD2,TRBV7-2,many,TRBJ2-1,TGTGCCAGCAGCTCGTTAGCGGGAGGAGTCGACAATGAGCAGTTCTTC,CASSSLAGGVDNEQFF
TRBD1,TRBV7-9,few,TRBJ1-1,TGTGCCAGCAGCACGGACAGGGAGAACACTGAAGCTTTCTTT,CASSTDRENTEAFF
TRBD2,TRBV6-5,few,TRBJ2-1,TGTGCCAGCAGTCGAATCTTACTAGCGGGGAGCTCCTACAATGAGCAGTTCTTC,CASSRILLAGSSYNEQFF
NA,TRBV7-2,many,TRBJ1-1,TGTGCCAGCAGCTTAGCAGGAGGGGGTAACACTGAAGCTTTCTTT,CASSLAGGGNTEAFF
NA,TRBV5-4,NA,TRBJ1-1,TGTGCCAGCAGCTTGTTAGGAGACACTGAAGCTTTCTTT,CASSLLGDTEAFF
TRBD1,TRBV5-1,many,TRBJ1-2,TGCGCCAGCAGCTTGGAGCCTAGGACAGGGAGACTCTATGGCTACACCTTC,CASSLEPRTGRLYGYTF
NA,TRBV28,few,TRBJ1-2,TGTGCCAGCAGTTTACCCCGCCGGGACACCCGCTACACCTTC,CASSLPRRDTRYTF
TRBD1,TRBV5-1,NA,TRBJ1-4,TGCGCCAGCAGGCATGGGCAGGGGGATGAAAAACTGTTTTTT,CASRHGQGDEKLFF
NA,TRBV3-1,NA,TRBJ1-2,TGTGCCAGCAGCCAAGTAGGGGGTCTTCGTAACTATGGCTACACCTTC,CASSQVGGLRNYGYTF